The rows below give T cell receptor beta chains drawn from one sample of a study of coeliac disease. Clones were sequenced by immunoSEQ multiplex PCR, and TCRdb holds only the in-frame ones, with some missing. The table has 4,000 to 6,000 clones, around 67% seen once. The material sequenced was lymphocytes from the gut lamina propria. The receptors were gathered from a man between 18 and 29 years old with celiac disease on a gluten-free diet. Both conserved end residues are part of each CDR3. Fields, in order: J gene, CDR3 length, D gene, V gene, clone size, CDR3 DNA, CDR3 protein. A D gene is named only where the DNA matches it firmly. Clone size, where shown, is once, few, many, or a class for clones that have expanded.

J: TRBJ2-2; length: 15; D: TRBD1; V: TRBV28; size: -; DNA: TGTGCCAGCAGTTTCGAACAGGGGACCACCGGGGAGCTGTTTTTT; CDR3: CASSFEQGTTGELFF
J: TRBJ2-1; length: 15; D: TRBD1; V: TRBV9; size: -; DNA: TGTGCCAGCAGCCGCAGGACAGGGGAGATGGATGAGCAGTTCTTC; CDR3: CASSRRTGEMDEQFF
J: TRBJ1-1; length: 16; D: -; V: TRBV5-1; size: once; DNA: TGCGCCAGCAGCTTGCGCGGGGCGGGGTTGAACACTGAAGCTTTCTTT; CDR3: CASSLRGAGLNTEAFF
J: TRBJ1-2; length: 13; D: TRBD1; V: TRBV19; size: -; DNA: TGTGCCAGTAGCCACGGGACAGCCTATGGCTACACCTTC; CDR3: CASSHGTAYGYTF
J: TRBJ2-7; length: 15; D: TRBD1; V: TRBV28; size: -; DNA: TGTGCCAGCAGGAAAGACAGGGGGCGATCCTACGAGCAGTACTTC; CDR3: CASRKDRGRSYEQYF
J: TRBJ2-3; length: 14; D: -; V: TRBV27; size: -; DNA: TGTGCCAGCAGCCGACAGGTGAGCACAGATACGCAGTATTTT; CDR3: CASSRQVSTDTQYF
J: TRBJ2-7; length: 13; D: -; V: TRBV28; size: few; DNA: TGTGCCAGCACCGAACAGGGCACCTACGAGCAGTACTTC; CDR3: CASTEQGTYEQYF
J: TRBJ2-7; length: 14; D: -; V: TRBV11-2; size: -; DNA: TGTGCCAGCAGCCCAGGGCCATCTGGGTACGAGCAGTACTTC; CDR3: CASSPGPSGYEQYF
J: TRBJ2-5; length: 16; D: TRBD1; V: TRBV30; size: -; DNA: TGTGCCTGGAGTGCCGGACGGACAGGGGTGAGAGAGACCCAGTACTTC; CDR3: CAWSAGRTGVRETQYF
J: TRBJ1-1; length: 13; D: -; V: TRBV18; size: -; DNA: TGTGCCAGCTCAAATAACAGGGACACTGAAGCTTTCTTT; CDR3: CASSNNRDTEAFF
J: TRBJ2-3; length: 18; D: TRBD1; V: TRBV7-7; size: -; DNA: TGTGCCAGCAGCTTAAACCCCGGGACAGGGGTCCCCACAGATACGCAGTATTTT; CDR3: CASSLNPGTGVPTDTQYF
J: TRBJ1-6; length: 15; D: -; V: TRBV28; size: -; DNA: TGTGCCAGCAGTTTACAGTCTTCCTATAATTCACCCCTCCACTTT; CDR3: CASSLQSSYNSPLHF
J: TRBJ2-1; length: 11; D: -; V: TRBV20-1; size: -; DNA: TGCAGTGCTCCCCTCGCGGGGCGTAAGTTCTTC; CDR3: CSAPLAGRKFF
J: TRBJ2-7; length: 14; D: -; V: TRBV15; size: -; DNA: TGTGCCACCAGCAGAGGGGGGGACGGCTACGAGCAGTACTTC; CDR3: CATSRGGDGYEQYF
J: TRBJ2-3; length: 13; D: -; V: TRBV9; size: -; DNA: TGTGCCAGCAGCGTTGGGGCGGCAGATACGCAGTATTTT; CDR3: CASSVGAADTQYF
J: TRBJ2-3; length: 14; D: -; V: TRBV27; size: -; DNA: TGTGCCAGCAGCCGTCAAACAAGCACAGATACGCAGTATTTT; CDR3: CASSRQTSTDTQYF
J: TRBJ1-1; length: 15; D: TRBD1; V: TRBV4-3; size: once; DNA: TGCGCCAGCAGCCATTGGACAGGGGGCGAACCTGAAGCTTTCTTT; CDR3: CASSHWTGGEPEAFF
J: TRBJ1-4; length: 14; D: -; V: TRBV28; size: -; DNA: TGTGCCAGCAACCTAGGATTTAGAGGTGAAAAACTGTTTTTT; CDR3: CASNLGFRGEKLFF
J: TRBJ2-5; length: 16; D: TRBD2; V: TRBV11-1; size: -; DNA: TGTGCCAGCAGCTTGGGGACTAGCGGGGGTCAAGAGACCCAGTACTTC; CDR3: CASSLGTSGGQETQYF
J: TRBJ2-7; length: 11; D: -; V: TRBV30; size: -; DNA: TGTGCCTGGAGCCAGGGGGGCGAGCAGTACTTC; CDR3: CAWSQGGEQYF
J: TRBJ1-1; length: 14; D: -; V: TRBV11-1; size: -; DNA: TGTGCCAGCAGCTTCGGCAGGGGCGGCACTGAAGCTTTCTTT; CDR3: CASSFGRGGTEAFF
J: TRBJ2-3; length: 12; D: -; V: TRBV5-4; size: -; DNA: TGTGCCAGCAGCTCGGCGGCAGATACGCAGTATTTT; CDR3: CASSSAADTQYF
J: TRBJ2-5; length: 13; D: -; V: TRBV6-1; size: -; DNA: TGTGCCAGCAGTCCGACAGGGAGGGAGACCCAGTACTTC; CDR3: CASSPTGRETQYF
J: TRBJ1-5; length: 15; D: -; V: TRBV6-1; size: -; DNA: TGTGCCAGCAGTGAGCTGAGCTATAGCAATCAGCCCCAGCATTTT; CDR3: CASSELSYSNQPQHF
J: TRBJ1-1; length: 15; D: TRBD1; V: TRBV19; size: -; DNA: TGTGCCAGTAGTACCGGGACAGGGGTTCTCACTGAAGCTTTCTTT; CDR3: CASSTGTGVLTEAFF
J: TRBJ1-1; length: 15; D: -; V: TRBV7-2; size: -; DNA: TGTGCCAGCAGCTTAGCGCGGGGGCTGAACACTGAAGCTTTCTTT; CDR3: CASSLARGLNTEAFF
J: TRBJ2-3; length: 15; D: -; V: TRBV6-5; size: -; DNA: TGTGCCAGCAGCGCTCTAGCGAGTCCCACAGATACGCAGTATTTT; CDR3: CASSALASPTDTQYF
J: TRBJ1-1; length: 13; D: TRBD1; V: TRBV5-1; size: -; DNA: TGCGCCAGCCTACAGGGGGCGGGCACTGAAGCTTTCTTT; CDR3: CASLQGAGTEAFF
J: TRBJ1-5; length: 15; D: -; V: TRBV7-2; size: few; DNA: TGTGCCAGCAGCTTAGATTGGACAGTCAATCAGCCCCAGCATTTT; CDR3: CASSLDWTVNQPQHF
J: TRBJ1-3; length: 16; D: -; V: TRBV30; size: -; DNA: TGTGCCTGGAGTGAAAAACGGAGGAACTCTGGAAACACCATATATTTT; CDR3: CAWSEKRRNSGNTIYF
J: TRBJ1-1; length: 16; D: -; V: TRBV6-5; size: few; DNA: TGTGCCAGCAGTTACGGGGCCCAGGGTAGGGACACTGAAGCTTTCTTT; CDR3: CASSYGAQGRDTEAFF
J: TRBJ1-2; length: 21; D: -; V: TRBV19; size: -; DNA: TGTGCCAGTAGTCCGTTCGGATCCCGTACAGGGTTCCTACGGGACGGCTATGGCTACACCTTC; CDR3: CASSPFGSRTGFLRDGYGYTF
J: TRBJ2-2; length: 16; D: TRBD2; V: TRBV5-1; size: -; DNA: TGCGCCAGCAGCTTGGCACTAGCGGAAAACACCGGGGAGCTGTTTTTT; CDR3: CASSLALAENTGELFF